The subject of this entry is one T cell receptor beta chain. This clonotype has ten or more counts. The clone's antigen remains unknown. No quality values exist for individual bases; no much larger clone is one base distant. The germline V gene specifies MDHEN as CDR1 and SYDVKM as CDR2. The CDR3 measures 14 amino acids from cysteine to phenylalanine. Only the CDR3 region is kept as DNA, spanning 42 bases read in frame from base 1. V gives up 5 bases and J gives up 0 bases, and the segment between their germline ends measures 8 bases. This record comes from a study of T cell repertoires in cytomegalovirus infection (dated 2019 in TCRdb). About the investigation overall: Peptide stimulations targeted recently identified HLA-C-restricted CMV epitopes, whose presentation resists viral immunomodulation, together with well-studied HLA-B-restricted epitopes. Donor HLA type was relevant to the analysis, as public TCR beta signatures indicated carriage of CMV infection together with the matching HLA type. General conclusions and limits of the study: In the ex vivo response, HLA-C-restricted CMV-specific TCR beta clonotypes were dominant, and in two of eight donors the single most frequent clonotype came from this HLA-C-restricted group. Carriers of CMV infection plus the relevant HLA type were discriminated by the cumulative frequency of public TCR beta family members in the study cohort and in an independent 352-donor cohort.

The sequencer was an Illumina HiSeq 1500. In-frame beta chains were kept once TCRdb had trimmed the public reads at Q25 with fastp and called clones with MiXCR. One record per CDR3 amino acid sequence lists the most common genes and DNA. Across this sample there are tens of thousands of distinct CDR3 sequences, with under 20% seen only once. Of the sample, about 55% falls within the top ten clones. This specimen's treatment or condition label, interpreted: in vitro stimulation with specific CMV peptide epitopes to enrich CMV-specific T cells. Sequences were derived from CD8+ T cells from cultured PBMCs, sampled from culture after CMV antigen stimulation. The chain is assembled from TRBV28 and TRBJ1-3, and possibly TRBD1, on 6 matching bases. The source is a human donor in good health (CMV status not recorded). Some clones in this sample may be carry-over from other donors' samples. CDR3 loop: CASSDRISGNTIYF. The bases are TGTGCCAGCAGTGACAGGATCTCTGGAAACACCATATATTTT.